The 8 T cell receptor beta chains in this list originate from one sample, sequenced in a study of blood T cell repertoires in COVID-19 (dated by TCRdb to 2020 to 2021). The library was generated by the immunoSEQ multiplex PCR assay. TCRdb carries this immuneACCESS record with in-frame sequences only. Its versions omit some clonotypes, under half of them owing to an unresolved V gene in the studies checked, with the rest unexplained. This sample comprises roughly 320,000 clones, around 86% of them detected only once. Over 1% of the sample is taken by the ten largest. The specimen sequenced was peripheral blood. These receptors all stem from a man aged 65-85 years with acute or convalescent COVID-19.

The chain uses TRBV29-1 and TRBJ2-7, with D uncertain. The length of the CDR3 is 9 residues. In germline, CDR1 is SQVTM, CDR2 ANQGSEA. The chain's CDR3 is CRAKTEQYF. The DNA for the CDR3 is TGCAGGGCTAAGACAGAGCAGTACTTC.

This CDR3 reads CSASAPMGLGTQYF. The CDR3 nucleotides are TGCAGTGCTAGTGCTCCCATGGGGCTTGGGACCCAGTACTTC. The chain employs TRBV20-1 and TRBJ2-5; perhaps TRBD1 as D (5 bases). The CDR3 runs 14 residues. V was clipped by 3 bases and J by 7 bases, with 18 bases between them. Germline V CDR1 and CDR2: DFQATT, SNEGSKA (reference sequence).

DNA for the CDR3: TGTGCCAGCAGCCACGCCGGGACAGCTCGCTATGGCTACACCTTC. This sequence encodes CASSHAGTARYGYTF. The chain is built from TRBV6-5 and TRBJ1-2, with 7 bases that match TRBD1. J gave up 4 bases and V 6 bases, and 11 bases lay outside the gene matches. Germline V lookup: CDR1 MNHEY, CDR2 SVGAGI. This CDR3 is 15 amino acids long.

This sequence joins TRBV7-3 and TRBJ2-1; D unclear. The CDR3 is made up of 15 amino acids. Looked up from germline, CDR1 is SGHTA and CDR2 is FQGTGA. V was trimmed by 4 bases and J by 0 bases, leaving 10 bases between them. The CDR3, as DNA: TGTGCCAGCAGCTCCGGCGGTCCCTCCTACAATGAGCAGTTCTTC. Amino acid sequence: CASSSGGPSYNEQFF.

This chain connects TRBV19 to TRBJ1-6, with a possible D match to TRBD1 (5 bases). Trimming took 5 bases from V and 0 from J, leaving 8 bases between them. The germline V gene encodes CDR1 LNHDA and CDR2 SQIVND (reference sequence). The CDR3 sequence is 15 residues long. The CDR3 region has the DNA TGTGCCAGTAGTGCCGGGGGCTCCTATAATTCACCCCTCCACTTT. Protein: CASSAGGSYNSPLHF. The complete variable domain, with remaining parts taken from reference TRBV19 and TRBJ1-6, reads DGGITQSPKYLFRKEGQNVTLSCEQNLNHDAMYWYRQDPGQGLRLIYYSQIVNDFQKGDIAEGYSVSREKKESFPLTVTSAQKNPTAFYLCASSAGGSYNSPLHFGNGTRLTVT.

This clone came up a few times. J is TRBJ2-1 and V is TRBV5-6, with D tentatively TRBD1 (5 bases). The V gene's germline CDR1 is SGHDT and CDR2 YYEEEE. Trimming took 0 bases from V and 13 from J, leaving 11 bases between them. This CDR3 region has 12 residues. As DNA, the CDR3 is TGTGCCAGCAGCTTGGCCCGGACACCACAGTTCTTC. Translated, it gives CASSLARTPQFF.

The chain combines TRBV7-9 with TRBJ1-2; D might be TRBD1 (5 bases). V was cut by 3 bases and J by 0 bases, with 14 bases left in between. Germline V gene data show CDR1 as SEHNR and CDR2 as FQNEAQ (reference sequence). There are 16 residues in the CDR3. As DNA, the CDR3 is TGTGCCAGCAGCTTTAGGGGTGAACAAACTAACTATGGCTACACCTTC. It yields the protein CASSFRGEQTNYGYTF.

The CDR3 DNA follows: TGCGCCAGCAGCTTGGTGCGGGGGAGCAATGGCTACACCTTC. This codes for CASSLVRGSNGYTF. The chain links TRBV5-1 to TRBJ1-2; the D gene is possibly TRBD1 (5 bases). Trimming pared 0 bases from V and 6 bases from J, leaving 12 bases between. Germline values: CDR1 SGHRS, CDR2 YFSETQ. The CDR3 is made up of 14 amino acids. Using reference TRBV5-1 and TRBJ1-2 for the parts outside the CDR3, the full variable domain is KAGVTQTPRYLIKTRGQQVTLSCSPISGHRSVSWYQQTPGQGLQFLFEYFSETQRNKGNFPGRFSGRQFSNSRSEMNVSTLELGDSALYLCASSLVRGSNGYTFGSGTRLTVV.